This is a list of T cell receptor beta chains from one sample in a study of PD-1 blockade in classical Hodgkin lymphoma. Sequencing used immunoSEQ multiplex PCR; TCRdb keeps in-frame clones, though not all of them. The sample lists over 20,000 clones, about two thirds occurring once. The material sequenced was peripheral blood mononuclear cells (PBMCs), taken at baseline. The receptors here all came from a human donor with classical Hodgkin lymphoma. Each CDR3 is given with its conserved first and last residue. A D gene is named only where the DNA matches it firmly. Clone size is shown for a subset of rows, as once, few, many or a class of expanded clone.

CASSSSIWRNSQETQYF TGTGCCAGCAGCTCTTCTATTTGGCGGAACAGTCAAGAGACCCAGTACTTC TRBJ2-5 NA TRBV5-4 NA
CASSSSTSGRRNEQFF TGTGCCAGCAGTTCCTCCACTAGCGGGAGGCGGAATGAGCAGTTCTTC TRBJ2-1 TRBD2 TRBV6-6 NA
CASSLASTSGTDTQYF TGTGCCAGCAGCTTAGCGAGTACTAGTGGCACAGATACGCAGTATTTT TRBJ2-3 NA TRBV7-2 NA
CASRRLADTGELFF TGTGCCAGCCGTAGACTAGCGGACACCGGGGAGCTGTTTTTT TRBJ2-2 TRBD2 TRBV9 NA
CATRTGDYGYTF TGTGCCACCAGGACAGGGGACTATGGCTACACCTTC TRBJ1-2 TRBD1 TRBV6-6 NA
CSASRLAGGGTQYF TGCAGCGCTAGCCGGCTAGCGGGGGGCGGGACGCAGTATTTT TRBJ2-3 TRBD2 TRBV29-1 once
CASSPTGVRSNEQFF TGTGCCAGCTCACCGACAGGGGTTCGTAGCAATGAGCAGTTCTTC TRBJ2-1 TRBD1 TRBV18 NA
CASTFLYEQYF TGTGCCAGCACGTTCTTATACGAGCAGTACTTC TRBJ2-7 NA TRBV28 NA
CASVRDQLGGYTF TGTGCCAGCGTGAGGGATCAGCTAGGTGGCTACACCTTC TRBJ1-2 NA TRBV6-1 NA
CASSPTQGASGNTIYF TGTGCCAGCAGCCCAACTCAGGGAGCCTCTGGAAACACCATATATTTT TRBJ1-3 NA TRBV7-9 NA
CASSGLVGTSAPNEQFF TGTGCCAGCAGTGGTTTGGTTGGGACTAGCGCACCCAATGAGCAGTTCTTC TRBJ2-1 TRBD2 TRBV2 many
CATSRDIGWQGYTF TGTGCCACCAGCAGAGATATCGGGTGGCAAGGCTACACCTTC TRBJ1-2 NA TRBV15 many
CASSILGTARDTIYF TGTGCCAGCAGCATACTCGGGACAGCGAGGGACACCATATATTTT TRBJ1-3 TRBD1 TRBV7-3 NA
CASSPRGIGVTYEQYF TGTGCCAGCTCACCACGCGGGATTGGGGTCACCTACGAGCAGTACTTC TRBJ2-7 NA TRBV18 many
CASSLAFPGGGFNTEAFF TGTGCCAGCAGTTTAGCTTTTCCAGGCGGGGGCTTTAACACTGAAGCTTTCTTT TRBJ1-1 NA TRBV27 NA
CATKFRDGYGYTF TGTGCCACCAAGTTCCGGGACGGCTATGGCTACACCTTC TRBJ1-2 NA TRBV4-2 NA
CASSFQGEAFF TGTGCCAGCAGTTTCCAGGGGGAAGCTTTCTTT TRBJ1-1 NA TRBV6-5 few
CASSPTGGQSGYTF TGTGCCAGCAGCCCCACGGGGGGGCAAAGTGGCTACACCTTC TRBJ1-2 NA TRBV9 NA
CASSQDRMNTEAFF TGCGCCAGCAGCCAAGATAGAATGAACACTGAAGCTTTCTTT TRBJ1-1 NA TRBV4-3 NA
CASSQDRIFTDTQYF TGTGCCAGCAGCCAAGACCGGATCTTCACAGATACGCAGTATTTT TRBJ2-3 NA TRBV14 NA
CASSLNGVNSGNTIYF TGCGCCAGCAGCCTCAATGGGGTAAACTCTGGAAACACCATATATTTT TRBJ1-3 NA TRBV5-1 few
CASSLTSGRAFSGTQYF TGTGCCAGCAGTTTGACTAGCGGGAGGGCCTTTTCCGGTACGCAGTATTTT TRBJ2-3 TRBD2 TRBV28 NA
CASSYSDSPNQPQHF TGTGCCAGCAGTTACTCTGACAGTCCCAATCAGCCCCAGCATTTT TRBJ1-5 NA TRBV6-5 NA
CASRIGLYQFF TGTGCCAGCAGGATAGGGCTTTACCAGTTCTTC TRBJ2-1 NA TRBV6-5 NA
CASSLYGQLYGGDGYTF TGTGCCAGCAGCCTCTATGGACAGCTCTATGGAGGGGATGGCTACACCTTC TRBJ1-2 NA TRBV5-5 medium-sized
CASSLSSGRGGPGEQYF TGCGCCAGCAGCTTATCTAGCGGGAGGGGCGGTCCGGGCGAGCAGTACTTC TRBJ2-7 TRBD2 TRBV5-1 NA
CASSLTGFTEAFF TGTGCCAGCAGTTTGACGGGGTTTACTGAAGCTTTCTTT TRBJ1-1 NA TRBV19 NA